These T cell receptor beta chains were read from a single sample in a study of OX40 agonist ivuxolimab in advanced cancers. TCRdb's copy holds only in-frame clones and misses some; the assay was immunoSEQ multiplex PCR. Of roughly 15,000 clones listed, about 83% were seen once; the top ten hold roughly an eighth. The sample consisted of CD4+ or CD8+ T cells sorted from blood, taken in a trial of the OX40 agonist ivuxolimab. These receptors all stem from an adult with an advanced solid tumor such as melanoma, head and neck, liver or kidney cancer. CDR3s include the opening cysteine and the closing phenylalanine or tryptophan. A D gene is named only where the DNA matches it firmly. Expanded clones are given a class, and other clones once, few, many or no size at all.

D gene	clone size	V gene	J gene	CDR3 DNA	CDR3 protein
TRBD2	-	TRBV7-8	TRBJ2-7	TGTGCCAGCACCTTTAGCGGGGGCACCTACGAGCAGTACTTC	CASTFSGGTYEQYF
-	-	TRBV7-8	TRBJ2-1	TGTGCCAGCAGCCCCGGTTCCCGAGGAAAGGGTGAGCAGTTCTTC	CASSPGSRGKGEQFF
-	few	TRBV7-9	TRBJ2-1	TGTGCCAGCAGCTTTGGGCGGGGGCAGTTCTTC	CASSFGRGQFF
-	-	TRBV4-1	TRBJ1-6	TGCGCCAGCAGCCAAGGGGCAGCTAATTCACCCCTCCACTTT	CASSQGAANSPLHF
TRBD2	medium-sized	TRBV4-1	TRBJ2-5	TGCGCCAGCAGCCAAGAGGCCCCAACGGGAGGAGGCCTAGAGACCCAGTACTTC	CASSQEAPTGGGLETQYF
-	-	TRBV9	TRBJ2-3	TGTGCCAGCAGCGTAGGGGGTGGGGGCACAGATACGCAGTATTTT	CASSVGGGGTDTQYF
-	-	TRBV27	TRBJ1-2	TGTGCCAGCAGTTCCGGACTGGGTGGCTACACCTTC	CASSSGLGGYTF
TRBD1	-	TRBV5-6	TRBJ2-1	TGTGCCAGCAGCTCGAGCGGGACAGGGGGTAATGAGCAGTTCTTC	CASSSSGTGGNEQFF
TRBD2	-	TRBV27	TRBJ2-5	TGTGCCAGCAGTCCGGGACTAGCGGGACAGGAGACCCAGTACTTC	CASSPGLAGQETQYF
TRBD2	-	TRBV7-9	TRBJ2-5	TGTGCCAGCAGCCAAGACTCTAGCGGGAGCCCAGAGACCCAGTACTTC	CASSQDSSGSPETQYF
-	-	TRBV28	TRBJ1-1	TGTGCCAGCAGTTTACCCACACAGGGAAACACTGAAGCTTTCTTT	CASSLPTQGNTEAFF
TRBD2	-	TRBV5-1	TRBJ2-1	TGCGCCAGCAGCTGGACTCTTTTACGGGAGGATTCGGTCAATGAGCAGTTCTTC	CASSWTLLREDSVNEQFF
-	-	TRBV6-5	TRBJ1-5	TGTGCCAGCAGCTACTCAGGAACCAGCAATCAGCCCCAGCATTTT	CASSYSGTSNQPQHF
TRBD2	-	TRBV28	TRBJ2-3	TGTGCCAGCAGTTTTTTAGCTAGCGGGAGATTGAATACGCAGTATTTT	CASSFLASGRLNTQYF
-	-	TRBV19	TRBJ2-7	TGTGCCAGTAGTCCGTACGCCGGGACACCCTACGAGCAGTACTTC	CASSPYAGTPYEQYF
-	-	TRBV10-2	TRBJ1-2	TGCGCCAGCAGTGACACCTCTTACGGCTATGGCTACACCTTC	CASSDTSYGYGYTF
TRBD1	-	TRBV7-3	TRBJ2-6	TGTGCCAGCAGCCCGGACAGGGCTGGGGCCAACGTCCTGACTTTC	CASSPDRAGANVLTF
TRBD2	-	TRBV4-3	TRBJ2-5	TGCGCCAGCAGCCGGGGACTAGCGCGCCAAGAGACCCAGTACTTC	CASSRGLARQETQYF
TRBD1	once	TRBV4-1	TRBJ1-5	TGCGCCAGCAGCCCGGTGGGGACAGGGGACAATCAGCCCCAGCATTTT	CASSPVGTGDNQPQHF
-	-	TRBV28	TRBJ2-5	TGTGCCAGCGAAGAGGGGGAGGAGACCCAGTACTTC	CASEEGEETQYF
-	-	TRBV5-5	TRBJ2-3	TGTGCCAGCAGCTTGCCTCCAGGGCCCCCACAGATTACGCAGTATTTT	CASSLPPGPPQITQYF
TRBD1	once	TRBV19	TRBJ1-2	TGTGCCAGTAGTCAGGGGGACTATGGCTACACCTTC	CASSQGDYGYTF
TRBD1	-	TRBV5-1	TRBJ2-4	TGCGCCAGCAGCTTGGTATGGGGACAGCAAAACATTCAGTACTTC	CASSLVWGQQNIQYF
-	-	TRBV6-5	TRBJ2-1	TGTGCCGCTAGTAGCAATGAGCAGTTCTTC	CAASSNEQFF
TRBD2	-	TRBV27	TRBJ2-3	TGTGCCAGCAGTTTAACTAGCGGGAGTTTCACAGATACGCAGTATTTT	CASSLTSGSFTDTQYF
-	medium-sized	TRBV6-6	TRBJ1-2	TGTGCCAGCAAGTACAGGGTAGCTAACTATGGCTACACCTTC	CASKYRVANYGYTF
TRBD1	medium-sized	TRBV9	TRBJ1-5	TGTGCCAGCAGCGCGGGACAGGGGGGCAATCAGCCCCAGCATTTT	CASSAGQGGNQPQHF
TRBD1	-	TRBV4-2	TRBJ2-7	TGTGCCAGCAGCCCGGGACAGGGGGCCTACGAGCAGTACTTC	CASSPGQGAYEQYF
-	once	TRBV15	TRBJ2-7	TGTGCCACCAGCTTAGACCCCTACGAGCAGTACTTC	CATSLDPYEQYF
-	-	TRBV19	TRBJ1-2	TGTGCCAGTAGTCAGGACGGCTGGAACTATGGCTACACCTTC	CASSQDGWNYGYTF
TRBD1	-	TRBV5-4	TRBJ2-7	TGTGCCGGTGGGACAGCCCCTACCCACGAGCAGTACTTC	CAGGTAPTHEQYF
-	few	TRBV5-8	TRBJ2-4	TGTGCCAGCAGCTACTATAGGACGGGAAACATTCAGTACTTC	CASSYYRTGNIQYF
TRBD2	medium-sized	TRBV7-9	TRBJ2-3	TGTGCCAGCAGCTCCGGGACTAGCGTGGGCACAGATACGCAGTATTTT	CASSSGTSVGTDTQYF
TRBD2	-	TRBV4-3	TRBJ2-7	TGCGCCAGCAGCCAACTAGCGGGCTTTTCCTACGAGCAGTACTTC	CASSQLAGFSYEQYF
-	-	TRBV28	TRBJ2-1	TGTGCCAGCAGTCGGGACGGGACTCCCCCCTACAATGAGCAGTTCTTC	CASSRDGTPPYNEQFF
TRBD1	-	TRBV19	TRBJ1-6	TGTGCCAGTAATACAGGGGGAAGTTCACCCCTCCACTTT	CASNTGGSSPLHF
-	-	TRBV7-4	TRBJ2-2	TGTGCCAGCAGCGCTAGCGCCGGGGAGCTGTTTTTT	CASSASAGELFF
-	-	TRBV4-1	TRBJ1-6	TGCGCCAGCAGCCAAACCGAGACCGATTCACCCCTCCACTTT	CASSQTETDSPLHF
TRBD1	-	TRBV9	TRBJ2-2	TGTGCCAGCAGTTTAAACCCGGGACAGGGAAACACCGGGGAGCTGTTTTTT	CASSLNPGQGNTGELFF
-	-	TRBV4-3	TRBJ2-1	TGCGCCAGCAGCCAAGATGGGTCGTCGGATCTTGAGCAGTTCTTC	CASSQDGSSDLEQFF